In this sample, the clone carrying this TCR beta chain turned up a few times. TCRdb independently ran MiXCR on the 5' RACE reads; one entry per CDR3 protein. Of some 240,000 distinct CDR3 sequences in the sample, about 5.2% were seen once. Germline loops: CDR1 SGHTA, CDR2 FQGNSA. Trimming took off 5 bases at V and 0 bases at J, with 11 bases between the two ends. This CDR3 is 14 amino acids long. The source of the sample is a study of T cells after yellow fever vaccination. The clonotype comes from a man aged 18 to 30 who received the YFV17D yellow fever vaccine. The input for sequencing was CD4+ T cells sorted from PBMCs, taken on the day of the yellow fever booster vaccination. This rearrangement joins TRBV7-2 to TRBJ2-7; D not resolved. CDR3 protein: CASSNDGVSYEQYF. The CDR3 DNA reads TGTGCCAGCAGCAATGATGGGGTCTCCTACGAGCAGTACTTC.